Following are 5 T cell receptor beta chains from one sample sequenced in a study of T cells after posttransplantation cyclophosphamide. Profiling relied on immunoSEQ multiplex PCR, and the TCRdb table lists in-frame clones only, not all of them. The sample shows about 1,700 clones, none of them appearing just once. A marrow graft followed busulfan-fludarabine conditioning, with cyclophosphamide on days +3 and +4. Sequenced material: PBMCs, taken around 35 days after allogeneic stem cell transplant with posttransplant cyclophosphamide. Source of these receptors: a female patient between 60 and 69 years old who received an allogeneic stem cell transplant from a related donor and was CMV-positive. Some T cells may originate from the graft donor.

Relative to its sample, this clone is medium-sized (0.01 to 0.1%). V usage is TRBV12-3 or TRBV12-4 and J usage is TRBJ1-5; D call uncertain. V shed 2 bases and J shed 4 bases, with 6 bases lying between them. This CDR3 spans 13 amino acids. CDR3 region: CASSLQENQPQHF. CDR3 DNA sequence: TGTGCCAGCAGTTTACAGGAGAATCAGCCCCAGCATTTT.

By sample fraction, this clone is medium-sized. V and J are TRBV4-1 and TRBJ2-1; 7 bases fit TRBD2. V lost 11 bases and J lost 0; bases outside the gene matches: 4. CDR3 length: 13 residues. The germline V gene has CDR1 MGHRA and CDR2 YSYEKL. The CDR3 DNA reads as TGCGCCTGCGGCGGGGGCTCCTACAATGAGCAGTTCTTC. Translating gives CACGGGSYNEQFF.

This clone is medium-sized within its sample. V gene TRBV7-2 combines with J gene TRBJ2-2; D is perhaps TRBD2 (6 bases). Trimming removed 5 bases from V and 7 bases from J, with 11 bases in between. Germline V lookup: CDR1 SGHTA, CDR2 FQGNSA. The CDR3 is made up of 13 amino acids. CDR3 coding DNA: TGTGCCAGCAGCGGGGGGTTCGTCGGGGAGCTGTTTTTT. As protein: CASSGGFVGELFF.

Many counts were recorded for this clone. This chain connects TRBV9 to TRBJ2-2, with TRBD2 matching over 13 bases. The germline V gene encodes CDR1 SGDLS and CDR2 YYNGEE. This CDR3 region has 21 residues. J lost 3 bases, V lost 0 bases, and 14 bases had no gene match. This chain's CDR3 is CASSVVLPGLAGVWDTGELFF. DNA for the CDR3: TGTGCCAGCAGCGTAGTATTGCCTGGACTAGCGGGAGTGTGGGACACCGGGGAGCTGTTTTTT.

This clone showed up many times. The chain has TRBV7-6 and TRBJ2-7; TRBD2 matches 13 bases. The CDR3 sequence is 17 residues long. Germline CDR1 SGHVS, CDR2 FNYEAQ. V lost 5 bases and J lost 3; bases outside the gene matches: 10. CDR3 loop: CASSPRTSGSGIYEQYF. Written as DNA, the CDR3 is TGTGCCAGCAGCCCCCGGACTAGCGGGAGCGGCATCTACGAGCAGTACTTC. Full variable domain (remainder filled in from reference TRBV7-6 and TRBJ2-7): GAGVSQSPRYKVTKRGQDVALRCDPISGHVSLYWYRQALGQGPEFLTYFNYEAQQDKSGLPNDRFSAERPEGSISTLTIQRTEQRDSAMYRCASSPRTSGSGIYEQYFGPGTRLTVT.